These 8 T cell receptor beta chains were all obtained from the same sample, sequenced in a study of blood T cell repertoires in COVID-19. TCRdb's table, derived via immunoSEQ multiplex PCR, lists solely in-frame clones and lacks some. The sample consists of more than 90,000 clones, 91% of them appearing once. The sample consisted of peripheral blood. The source is a man in his fifties with acute or convalescent COVID-19.

The V call is TRBV7-2, the J call TRBJ2-7; 8 nucleotides align to TRBD1. The CDR3 spans 16 residues. The V gene's germline CDR1 is SGHTA and CDR2 FQGNSA. The junction had 11 bases not matched to a gene; V was cut back by 5 bases and J by 2 bases. The CDR3 DNA sequence: TGTGCCAGCAGCCCGACTGGGACAGGAGCTACCTACGAGCAGTACTTC. Its protein product is CASSPTGTGATYEQYF.

The chain carries TRBV9 and TRBJ1-4; 10 bases fit TRBD1. Germline assignment: CDR1 SGDLS and CDR2 YYNGEE. J was trimmed by 6 bases and V by 0 bases; bases with no gene match: 2. This CDR3 is 15 amino acids long. The CDR3 spells CASSVGGTGDEKLFF. CDR3 DNA: TGTGCCAGCAGCGTAGGAGGGACAGGGGATGAAAAACTGTTTTTT. Together with reference TRBV9 and TRBJ1-4, the CDR3 gives the full variable domain: DSGVTQTPKHLITATGQRVTLRCSPRSGDLSVYWYQQSLDQGLQFLIQYYNGEERAKGNILERFSAQQFPDLHSELNLSSLELGDSALYFCASSVGGTGDEKLFFGSGTQLSVL.

The V call is TRBV19, the J call TRBJ2-6; TRBD1 matches at 7 bases. Germline-derived CDR1 and CDR2 are LNHDA and SQIVND (reference sequence). The CDR3 has 20 amino acids. V lost 0 bases to trimming and J lost 1 base; unmatched junction nucleotides: 12. CDR3 protein: CASSIDLSGTARSGANVLTF. The CDR3 nucleotides read TGTGCCAGTAGTATAGATCTTTCCGGGACAGCAAGATCTGGGGCCAACGTCCTGACTTTC.

The V and J genes are TRBV11-3 and TRBJ1-1; D ambiguous. The V end was cut by 3 bases, the J end by 2 bases, with 4 bases between. CDR1 is SGHNT and CDR2 is YENEEA in the germline V gene. The CDR3 contains 12 residues. CDR3 loop: CASSFVNTEAFF. The CDR3 DNA reads as TGTGCCAGCAGCTTTGTAAACACTGAAGCTTTCTTT. The full variable domain, in which reference TRBV11-3 and TRBJ1-1 provide the parts outside the CDR3, is EAGVVQSPRYKIIEKKQPVAFWCNPISGHNTLYWYLQNLGQGPELLIRYENEEAVDDSQLPKDRFSAERLKGVDSTLKIQPAELGDSAVYLCASSFVNTEAFFGQGTRLTVV.

The table lists this clone with a count of one. The chain uses TRBV21-1 and TRBJ2-5; the table's TRBD1 call for D was not verified on the DNA. TRBV21-1 is an annotated pseudogene. This CDR3 contains 13 residues. The CDR3 reads CASCAGGQETQYF. As DNA, the CDR3 is TGTGCCAGCTGTGCAGGGGGTCAAGAGACCCAGTACTTC.

This sequence joins TRBV7-2 and TRBJ1-5; no reliable D call. The CDR3 is 15 amino acids. The germline gives CDR1 SGHTA, CDR2 FQGNSA. V lost 5 bases and J 3 bases, leaving 14 bases between the germline ends. CDR3 amino acids: CASSPSGSNNQPQHF. CDR3 bases: TGTGCCAGCAGCCCGAGCGGGTCGAACAATCAGCCCCAGCATTTT. The whole variable domain, filled in from reference TRBV7-2 and TRBJ1-5, reads GAGVSQSPSNKVTEKGKDVELRCDPISGHTALYWYRQSLGQGLEFLIYFQGNSAPDKSGLPSDRFSAERTGGSVSTLTIQRTQQEDSAVYLCASSPSGSNNQPQHFGDGTRLSIL.

The V gene is TRBV6-4, the J gene TRBJ1-1, with D tentatively TRBD1 (6 bases). Trimming took 2 bases from V and 11 from J, leaving 15 bases between them. CDR3 length: 13 amino acids. Germline assignment: CDR1 MRHNA and CDR2 SNTAGT. The CDR3 DNA reads TGTGCCAGCAGTGACACTTCACAGGGAAGGGCTTTCTTT. It encodes CASSDTSQGRAFF.

This clone was counted a single time. The chain combines TRBV11-3 with TRBJ2-7; a possible D gene is TRBD1 (6 bases). The CDR3 covers 14 residues. In germline, CDR1 is SGHNT, CDR2 YENEEA. The V and J ends lost 2 bases and 5 bases respectively, with 13 bases between them. CDR3 bases: TGTGCCAGCAGCTTACCCCGGACAGTGGACGAGCAGTACTTC. Protein sequence: CASSLPRTVDEQYF.